The following is a TCR beta chain sequence with its context. No antigen is known for it. At one end, the junction sequence differs from germline, possibly due to a read error. This record belongs to a study of blood T cells in healthy people across ages. General observations from the study: While age rose, TCR beta diversity per million T cells dropped in a roughly linear way. TCR beta diversity tracked closely with naive T cell percentage.

Combining a sample-barcoded 5' primer with a J-beta primer mix, a second PCR ran for about 6 to 12 cycles. One entry per CDR3 protein, called by TCRdb with MiXCR from the 5' RACE reads. The sample includes about 800,000 distinct CDR3 sequences, roughly 25% of them seen just once. This CDR3 has 15 amino acids. Germline-derived CDR1 and CDR2 are GTSNPN and SVGIG (reference sequence). This sample was also put to use in a study of T cells of mothers and their children. That study adds: A few healthy Caucasian mothers gave samples, and so did their six children.

The chain is built from TRBV30 and TRBJ1-3, with D maybe TRBD1 (5 bases). The receptor's source is a boy younger than 18 in good health. The sample taken for sequencing was blood. CDR3 protein: CAWSDGAAFGNIIYF. For the CDR3, the DNA is TGTGCCTGGAGTGATGGGGCAGCGTTTGGAAACATCATATATTTT.